What follows describes a single TCR beta chain. As yet, its antigen is unknown. The CDR3 runs to 17 residues. With 4 bases removed from V and 5 bases from J, the gap between germline ends came to 21 bases. Germline V gene data show CDR1 as SGDLS and CDR2 as YYNGEE. These data originate in a study of cytomegalovirus exposure and HLA in healthy donors. Findings and limits, study-wide: The study recorded around 160 TCR beta chains that were cytomegalovirus-associated.

The table came from immunoSEQ multiplex PCR; TCRdb's copy has only in-frame clones and leaves some out. The table includes roughly 150,000 clones, around 82% detected once. This clonotype was obtained from a man younger than 40 in good health and CMV-seropositive. The specimen sequenced was PBMCs. This chain connects TRBV9 to TRBJ2-2; tentative D call: TRBD2 (5 bases). The CDR3 DNA follows: TGTGCCAGCAGCACACGCCGGACGGGGAGAGGAACCGGGGAGCTGTTTTTT. Amino acid sequence: CASSTRRTGRGTGELFF.